This T cell receptor beta chain was profiled in a study of Ad26.COV2.S vaccination and SARS-CoV-2 variants. Study summary: Ad26.COV2.S given intramuscularly, once or twice 56 days apart.

As for treatment: roughly 19 received Ad26.COV2.S at low or high dose, single or two shots; about five received placebo; per-sample allocation not given. Sampling took place 63 days after the first vaccine or placebo injection. What was given as vaccine was an Ad26 vector encoding Wuhan-strain SARS-CoV-2 spike. The CDR3 covers 12 residues. Germline V gene sequence: CDR1 MDHEN, CDR2 SYDVKM. Trimming left V 4 bases short and J 6 bases short, with 7 bases between. Profiling relied on immunoSEQ multiplex PCR, and the TCRdb table lists in-frame clones only, not all of them. The sample has hundreds of thousands of clones; roughly 85% are singletons.

The clonotype was recovered from a person between 18 and 65 years old who received the Ad26.COV2.S COVID-19 vaccine or a placebo. The material was peripheral blood, obtained in a trial of Ad26.COV2.S vaccine versus placebo. This chain links TRBV28 with TRBJ2-1; no clear D gene. The CDR3 DNA is TGTGCCAGCAGTTCCTATCCCAATGAGCAGTTCTTC. It is translated as CASSSYPNEQFF.